Listed here are 6 T cell receptor beta chains from one sample, sequenced in a study of shared clonotypes between healthy human individuals. Profiling relied on immunoSEQ multiplex PCR, and the TCRdb table lists in-frame clones only, not all of them. The table includes approximately 650,000 clones, over 95% detected once. Only CD45RO-negative cells positively selected for CCR7 counted as naive CD8 cells, so terminally differentiated effector memory CD45RA+ cells were excluded. Sequences were obtained from naive CD8+ T cells sorted from blood. These receptors came from a woman aged 25 to 39 in good health.

This rearrangement joins TRBV27 to TRBJ2-7; D is unclear. Germline assignment: CDR1 MNHEY and CDR2 SMNVEV (reference sequence). The CDR3 length is 14 residues. Trimming cost V 0 bases and J 6 bases, with 12 bases left between them. CDR3 sequence reads: CASSLSMGWLEQYF. The CDR3 DNA reads TGTGCCAGCAGTTTATCGATGGGGTGGCTCGAGCAGTACTTC.

The V and J genes are TRBV7-9 and TRBJ2-7; a weak D match, TRBD2 (5 bases). Germline CDR1 and CDR2: SEHNR and FQNEAQ (reference sequence). Trimming cost V 4 bases and J 2 bases, with 21 bases left between them. The CDR3 is 17 amino acids. CDR3 in DNA: TGTGCCAGCAGCTACACCTCAAATTTACCGAGGGCCTACGAGCAGTACTTC. The encoded protein is CASSYTSNLPRAYEQYF.

This chain connects TRBV7-6 to TRBJ2-1, with 10 positions matching TRBD1. Per germline, CDR1 SGHVS and CDR2 FNYEAQ. With 5 bases clipped from V and 8 bases from J, the junction kept 6 bases outside the gene matches. The CDR3 extends over 14 amino acids. The CDR3 coding sequence is TGTGCCAGCAGCCGGGGACAGGGGTCAGATGAGCAGTTCTTC. This encodes CASSRGQGSDEQFF.

The chain combines TRBV5-1 with TRBJ2-7, with D uncertain. The germline CDR1 and CDR2 sequences are SGHRS and YFSETQ. The CDR3 consists of 13 residues. V gave up 4 bases and J gave up 2 bases, with 10 bases separating them. The CDR3 bases are TGCGCCAGCAGCCGAATGGACGCCTACGAGCAGTACTTC. Protein product: CASSRMDAYEQYF.

The V call is TRBV19, the J call TRBJ1-1, with no clear D. CDR3 length: 14 amino acids. Trimming took off 3 bases at V and 1 base at J, with 9 bases between the two ends. Germline V gene lookup returns CDR1 LNHDA and CDR2 SQIVND (reference sequence). Here the CDR3 reads CASSMVGENTEAFF. The CDR3 DNA follows: TGTGCCAGTAGTATGGTGGGAGAGAACACTGAAGCTTTCTTT.

J is TRBJ2-7 and V is TRBV25-1; TRBD2 might be the D (5 bases). The CDR3 contains 12 residues. V lost 3 bases, J lost 7 bases, and 10 bases lay in between. CDR1 is MGHDK, CDR2 SYGVNS, per germline. CDR3 nucleotides: TGTGCCAGCAGTGACTCTGGCGGGGAGCAGTACTTC. Its translation: CASSDSGGEQYF.